This passage covers 12 T cell receptor beta chains from one sample sequenced in a study of shared clonotypes between healthy human individuals. Sequencing was performed with immunoSEQ multiplex PCR; in TCRdb, only in-frame clones are kept and a portion is missing. The sample lists roughly 1,100,000 clones; 75% were seen once. Sequencing was carried out using memory CD4+ T cells sorted from blood. Subset noted: CD45RA-negative fraction. The origin of the receptors is a man aged 18-30 years in good health.

The chain is built from TRBV10-3 and TRBJ2-4, with 10 bases fitting TRBD2. The CDR3 is 13 amino acids. CDR1 is ENHRY and CDR2 is SYGVKD in the germline V gene. V gave up 6 bases and J gave up 8 bases; unmatched junction bases: 4. CDR3 sequence reads: CAISSGTSDIQYF. In DNA, the CDR3 is TGTGCCATCAGCTCCGGGACTAGCGACATTCAGTACTTC.

This chain links TRBV6-5 with TRBJ2-3, with 9 bases fitting TRBD2. The CDR3 length is 13 residues. Germline CDR1 MNHEY, CDR2 SVGAGI. V gave up 5 bases and J gave up 13 bases; unmatched junction bases: 10. The CDR3 region has the DNA TGTGCCAGCAGTCCGCCCACCGGGACTAGCAAGTATTTT. This sequence encodes CASSPPTGTSKYF.

The J gene is TRBJ2-2, the V gene TRBV6-1; D perhaps matches TRBD2 (6 bases). The CDR3 sequence is 14 residues long. V was clipped by 5 bases and J by 4 bases, with 11 bases between them. CDR1 is MNHNS and CDR2 is SASEGT in the germline V gene. The CDR3 loop is CASSWTGLTGELFF. The CDR3 nucleotides read TGTGCCAGCAGTTGGACGGGACTCACCGGGGAGCTGTTTTTT.

This clone was counted only a few times. Other DNA variants within this sample encode the same CDR3. The V gene is TRBV4-1, the J gene TRBJ1-5; no reliable D call. This CDR3 comprises 13 residues. Germline V gives CDR1 MGHRA, CDR2 YSYEKL. V dropped 0 bases and J dropped 2 bases, with 2 bases sitting between them. CDR3 nucleotide sequence: TGCGCCAGCAGCCAAGACGGCAATCAGCCCCAGCATTTT. Protein: CASSQDGNQPQHF.

The chain links TRBV5-4 to TRBJ1-1, with no clear D. The CDR3 extends over 15 amino acids. Per germline, CDR1 SGHNT and CDR2 YYREEE (reference sequence). V was shortened by 1 base and J by 1 base, with 11 bases between the two germline ends. CDR3 residues: CASSLKRNTNTEAFF. CDR3 sequence (DNA): TGTGCCAGCAGCTTGAAGCGGAACACGAACACTGAAGCTTTCTTT.

Comment on this clone: Possible read error: a much larger clone is one base away. The chain is built from TRBV5-6 and TRBJ2-6; D is undetermined. Germline CDR1 SGHDT, CDR2 YYEEEE. The CDR3 consists of 13 residues. Trimming took 4 bases from V and 0 from J, leaving 2 bases between them. The DNA of the CDR3 is TGTGCCAGCAGCATCTCTGGGGCCAACGTCCTGACTTTC. It codes for CASSISGANVLTF.

Concerning this clone itself: This CDR3 is also generated by other DNA sequences in the sample. The chain is built from TRBV7-2 and TRBJ2-5; no firm D call. Germline lookup yields CDR1 SGHTA and CDR2 FQGNSA. V was cut by 5 bases and J by 1 base, with 2 bases left in between. The CDR3 spans 11 residues. The CDR3 coding sequence is TGTGCCAGCAGCCCCCAAGAGACCCAGTACTTC. As protein: CASSPQETQYF.

V gene TRBV7-9 combines with J gene TRBJ1-4; 9 bases fit TRBD1. With V trimmed by 5 bases and J by 8 bases, 3 bases remained unmatched. CDR1 SEHNR and CDR2 FQNEAQ come from the germline V gene (reference sequence). The CDR3 sequence is 13 residues long. The chain's CDR3 is CASSPGQGEKLFF. The CDR3 nucleotides read TGTGCCAGCAGCCCCGGACAGGGGGAAAAACTGTTTTTT.

V gene TRBV21-1 combines with J gene TRBJ2-1; no check of the table's D call, TRBD2, against the DNA was made. TRBV21-1 is classified as a pseudogene. The CDR3 is made up of 15 amino acids. This chain's CDR3 is CASSNGLGSYNEQFF. CDR3 DNA sequence: TGTGCCAGCAGCAATGGACTAGGTTCATACAATGAGCAGTTCTTC.

The chain carries TRBV10-3 and TRBJ1-5; D is uncertain. Germline assignment: CDR1 ENHRY and CDR2 SYGVKD. This CDR3 is 13 amino acids long. V gave up 4 bases and J gave up 5 bases, with 9 bases separating them. The CDR3 protein is CAISAGAYQPQHF. Written as DNA, the CDR3 is TGTGCCATCAGTGCAGGTGCTTATCAGCCCCAGCATTTT.

The chain carries TRBV5-4 and TRBJ2-2, with TRBD1 matching 7 bases. The germline gives CDR1 SGHNT, CDR2 YYREEE (reference sequence). V lost 2 bases to trimming and J lost 7 bases; unmatched junction nucleotides: 8. This CDR3 is 15 amino acids long. CDR3 in amino acids: CASSLGQAVGGELFF. The CDR3 region has the DNA TGTGCCAGCAGCTTAGGACAGGCCGTAGGCGGGGAGCTGTTTTTT.

A few counts support this clone. The same CDR3 also results from other DNA sequences found in this sample. The rearrangement uses TRBV5-6 and TRBJ2-5, with 8 positions matching TRBD1. CDR3 length: 15 amino acids. V lost 5 bases, J lost 2 bases, and 8 bases stayed unmatched. Germline loops: CDR1 SGHDT, CDR2 YYEEEE. CDR3 sequence: CASSFGQGKQETQYF. Here the CDR3 DNA reads TGTGCCAGCAGTTTTGGACAGGGAAAACAAGAGACCCAGTACTTC. The full variable domain, in which reference TRBV5-6 and TRBJ2-5 provide the parts outside the CDR3, is DAGVTQSPTHLIKTRGQQVTLRCSPKSGHDTVSWYQQALGQGPQFIFQYYEEEERQRGNFPDRFSGHQFPNYSSELNVNALLLGDSALYLCASSFGQGKQETQYFGPGTRLLVL.